The clone carrying this T cell receptor (beta chain) has ten or more counts. This sample is drawn from a study of Graves' ophthalmopathy and Graves' hyperthyroidism. Turning to the study itself: Peripheral blood was collected at initial diagnosis, before any treatment.

The study amplified TCR beta CDR3 regions using RNA transcripts. Amplification began with first-round RT-PCR using HTBI primers, then second-round multiplex PCR was performed. A single record per CDR3 protein comes from TCRdb applying MiXCR to the multiplex PCR reads. This repertoire shows roughly 610,000 distinct CDR3 sequences, about 20% found once; its top ten account for roughly 6.9%. The CDR3 runs 13 residues. Germline trimming cut 7 bases from V and 7 bases from J; bases unmatched to any gene: 10. Cases classed as stable hyperthyroidism had no ophthalmopathy within 18 months of follow-up. The chain combines TRBV12-3 or TRBV12-4 with TRBJ2-7; 7 bases map to TRBD1. The receptor's source is a woman between 18 and 30 years old with stable Graves' hyperthyroidism. Some clones in this sample may be carry-over from other donors' samples. Sequencing input: peripheral blood. The CDR3 loop is CASTRQGLQEQYF. The CDR3 DNA reads TGTGCCAGCACCAGACAGGGCCTACAGGAGCAGTACTTC.